The source of this T cell receptor beta chain is a study of T cell changes during pregnancy in multiple sclerosis. Assay used: immunoSEQ multiplex PCR; TCRdb lists only in-frame clones, some missing. The sample has tens of thousands of clones, 90% to 95% seen once. Germline CDR1 and CDR2: LGHNA and YSLEER. This CDR3 is built from 14 residues. Trimming left V 4 bases short and J 5 bases short, with 14 bases between. This chain uses TRBV4-3 with TRBJ2-5; D is perhaps TRBD1 (6 bases). This clonotype was obtained from a female donor with multiple sclerosis, enrolled in a pregnancy study. The sequenced sample was CD4+ T cells from peripheral blood mononuclear cells, obtained in the third trimester of pregnancy. The CDR3 DNA is TGCGCCAGCAGCCGTACAGGGAGTGGGGAGACCCAGTACTTC. It translates to CASSRTGSGETQYF.